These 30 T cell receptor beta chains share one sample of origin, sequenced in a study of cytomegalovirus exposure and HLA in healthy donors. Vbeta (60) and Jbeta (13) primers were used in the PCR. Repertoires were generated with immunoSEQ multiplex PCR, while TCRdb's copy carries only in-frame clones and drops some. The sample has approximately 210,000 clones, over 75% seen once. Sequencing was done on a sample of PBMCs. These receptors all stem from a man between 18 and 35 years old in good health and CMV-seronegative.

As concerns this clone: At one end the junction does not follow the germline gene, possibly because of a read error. CDR3 amino acids: CSSSKIAGGLTSGNTIYF. The CDR3 DNA sequence: TGTTCCAGCAGTAAAATAGCCGGCGGCCTCACCTCTGGAAACACCATATATTTT. The chain recombines TRBV7-9 with TRBJ1-3; D unclear. The length of the CDR3 is 18 residues. Germline V gives CDR1 SEHNR, CDR2 FQNEAQ (reference sequence).

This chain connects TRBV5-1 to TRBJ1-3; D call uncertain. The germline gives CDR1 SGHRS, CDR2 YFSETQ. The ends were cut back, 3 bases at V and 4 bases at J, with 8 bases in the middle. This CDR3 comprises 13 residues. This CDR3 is CASSSRSGNTIYF. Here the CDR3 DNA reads TGCGCCAGCAGCTCCCGGTCGGGAAACACCATATATTTT. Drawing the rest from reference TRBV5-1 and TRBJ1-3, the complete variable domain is KAGVTQTPRYLIKTRGQQVTLSCSPISGHRSVSWYQQTPGQGLQFLFEYFSETQRNKGNFPGRFSGRQFSNSRSEMNVSTLELGDSALYLCASSSRSGNTIYFGEGSWLTVV.

CDR3 sequence reads: CASSWGGYDQETQYF. The CDR3 DNA reads TGTGCCAGCAGCTGGGGGGGGTACGACCAAGAGACCCAGTACTTC. This chain connects TRBV5-6 to TRBJ2-5, with 7 bases aligning to TRBD2. This CDR3 spans 15 amino acids. CDR1 is SGHDT and CDR2 is YYEEEE in the germline V gene. Losses at the gene ends were 3 bases for V and 0 bases for J; bases not matched to a gene: 5.

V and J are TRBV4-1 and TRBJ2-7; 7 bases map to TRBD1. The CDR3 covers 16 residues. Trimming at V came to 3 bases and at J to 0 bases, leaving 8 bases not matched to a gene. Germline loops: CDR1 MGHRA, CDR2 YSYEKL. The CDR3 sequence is CASSQEWDRFSYEQYF. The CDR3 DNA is TGCGCCAGCAGCCAGGAATGGGACAGATTCTCCTACGAGCAGTACTTC.

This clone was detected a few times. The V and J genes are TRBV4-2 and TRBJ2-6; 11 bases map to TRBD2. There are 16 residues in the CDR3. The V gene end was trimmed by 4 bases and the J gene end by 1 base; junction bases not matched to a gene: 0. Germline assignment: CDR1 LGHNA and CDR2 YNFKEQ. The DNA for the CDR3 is TGTGCCAGCAGCCGGACTAGCGGGTCTGGGGCCAACGTCCTGACTTTC. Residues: CASSRTSGSGANVLTF.

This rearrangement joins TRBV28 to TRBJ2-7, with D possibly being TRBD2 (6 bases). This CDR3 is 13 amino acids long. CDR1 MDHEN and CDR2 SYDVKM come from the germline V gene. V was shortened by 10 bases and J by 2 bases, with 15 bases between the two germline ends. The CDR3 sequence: CATRRGDPYEQYF. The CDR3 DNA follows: TGTGCCACTCGGAGGGGCGATCCCTACGAGCAGTACTTC.

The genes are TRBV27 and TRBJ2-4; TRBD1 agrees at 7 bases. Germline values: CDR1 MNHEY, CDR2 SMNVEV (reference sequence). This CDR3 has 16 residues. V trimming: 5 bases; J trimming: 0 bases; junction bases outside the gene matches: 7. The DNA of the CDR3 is TGTGCCAGCAGTATCACAGGGGTACTAGCCAAAAACATTCAGTACTTC. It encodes CASSITGVLAKNIQYF.

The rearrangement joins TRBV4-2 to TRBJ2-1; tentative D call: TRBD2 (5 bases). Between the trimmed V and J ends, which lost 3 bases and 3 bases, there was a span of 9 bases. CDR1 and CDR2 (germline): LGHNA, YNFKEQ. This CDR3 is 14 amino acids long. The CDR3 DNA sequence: TGTGCCAGCAGCCAGGACCGGGACTACAATGAGCAGTTCTTC. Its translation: CASSQDRDYNEQFF.

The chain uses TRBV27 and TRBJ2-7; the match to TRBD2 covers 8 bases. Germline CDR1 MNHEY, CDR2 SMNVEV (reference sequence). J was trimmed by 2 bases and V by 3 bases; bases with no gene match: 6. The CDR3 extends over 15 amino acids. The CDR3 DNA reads TGTGCCAGCAGTTTTTTGGCGGGAGGACCCTACGAGCAGTACTTC. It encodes CASSFLAGGPYEQYF.

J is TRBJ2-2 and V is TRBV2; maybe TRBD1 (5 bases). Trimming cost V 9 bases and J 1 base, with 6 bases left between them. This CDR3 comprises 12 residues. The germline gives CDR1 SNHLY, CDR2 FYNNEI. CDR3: CASQGNTGELFF. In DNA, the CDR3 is TGTGCCAGTCAGGGGAACACCGGGGAGCTGTTTTTT. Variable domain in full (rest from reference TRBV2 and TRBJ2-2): EPEVTQTPSHQVTQMGQEVILRCVPISNHLYFYWYRQILGQKVEFLVSFYNNEISEKSEIFDDQFSVERPDGSNFTLKIRSTKLEDSAMYFCASQGNTGELFFGEGSRLTVL.

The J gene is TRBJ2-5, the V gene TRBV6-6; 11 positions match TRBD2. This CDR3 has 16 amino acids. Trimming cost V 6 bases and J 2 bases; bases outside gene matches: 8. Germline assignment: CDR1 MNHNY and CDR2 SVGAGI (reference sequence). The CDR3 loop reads CASSPPTSGEQETQYF. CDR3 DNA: TGTGCCAGCAGCCCACCGACTAGCGGGGAACAAGAGACCCAGTACTTC.

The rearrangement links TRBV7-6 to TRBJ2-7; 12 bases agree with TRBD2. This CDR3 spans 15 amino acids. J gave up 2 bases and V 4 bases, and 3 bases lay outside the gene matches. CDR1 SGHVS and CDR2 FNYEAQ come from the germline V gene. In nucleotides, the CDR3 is TGTGCCAGCAGCTCCGGACTAGCGGGGACCTACGAGCAGTACTTC. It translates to CASSSGLAGTYEQYF.

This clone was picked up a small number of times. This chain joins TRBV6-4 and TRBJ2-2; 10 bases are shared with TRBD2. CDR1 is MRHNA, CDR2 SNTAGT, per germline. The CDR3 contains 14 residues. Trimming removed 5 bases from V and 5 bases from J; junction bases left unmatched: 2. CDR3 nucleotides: TGTGCCAGCAGTCTAGCGGGAGAAACCGGGGAGCTGTTTTTT. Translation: CASSLAGETGELFF.

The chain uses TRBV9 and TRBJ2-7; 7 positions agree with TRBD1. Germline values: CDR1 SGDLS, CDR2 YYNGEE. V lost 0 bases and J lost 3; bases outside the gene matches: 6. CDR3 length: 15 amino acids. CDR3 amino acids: CASSVEGARGYEQYF. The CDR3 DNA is TGTGCCAGCAGCGTAGAGGGGGCGAGGGGCTACGAGCAGTACTTC.

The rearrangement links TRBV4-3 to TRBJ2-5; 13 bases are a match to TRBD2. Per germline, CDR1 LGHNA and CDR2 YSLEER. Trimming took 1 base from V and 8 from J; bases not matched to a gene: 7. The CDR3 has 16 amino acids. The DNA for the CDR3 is TGCGCCAGCAGCCAAGCCCCGGGACTAGCGGGACCAACCCAGTACTTC. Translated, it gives CASSQAPGLAGPTQYF.

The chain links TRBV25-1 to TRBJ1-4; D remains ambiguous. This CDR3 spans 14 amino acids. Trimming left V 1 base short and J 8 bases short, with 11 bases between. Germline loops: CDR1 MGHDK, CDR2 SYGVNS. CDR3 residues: CASSESGTGEKLFF. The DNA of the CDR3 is TGTGCCAGCAGTGAATCGGGTACGGGGGAAAAACTGTTTTTT.

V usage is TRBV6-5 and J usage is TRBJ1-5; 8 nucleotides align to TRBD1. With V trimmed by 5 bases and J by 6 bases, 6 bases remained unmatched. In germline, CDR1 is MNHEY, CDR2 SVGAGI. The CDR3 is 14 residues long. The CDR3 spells CASSTQGARQPQHF. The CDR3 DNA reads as TGTGCCAGCAGTACTCAGGGGGCACGTCAGCCCCAGCATTTT.

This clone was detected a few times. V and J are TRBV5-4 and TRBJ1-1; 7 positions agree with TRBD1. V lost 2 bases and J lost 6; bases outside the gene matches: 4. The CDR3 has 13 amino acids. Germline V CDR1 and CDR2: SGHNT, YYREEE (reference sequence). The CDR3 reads CASSFGTEPEAFF. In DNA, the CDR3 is TGTGCCAGCAGCTTTGGGACAGAACCTGAAGCTTTCTTT.

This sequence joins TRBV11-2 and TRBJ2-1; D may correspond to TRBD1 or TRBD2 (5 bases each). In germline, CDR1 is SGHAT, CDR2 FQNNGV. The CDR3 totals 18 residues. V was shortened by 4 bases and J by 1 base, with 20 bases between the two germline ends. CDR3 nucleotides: TGTGCCAGCAGCTCAGAGGGTGGGGTAAGGGGTTCCTACAATGAGCAGTTCTTC. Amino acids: CASSSEGGVRGSYNEQFF.

In nucleotides, the CDR3 is TGTGCCAGCAGCCAGGAGGTGGGACAGGGACCCCAGGGGACCCAGTACTTC. Protein: CASSQEVGQGPQGTQYF. The V and J genes are TRBV9 and TRBJ2-5, with 9 bases fitting TRBD1. This CDR3 region has 17 residues. Per germline, CDR1 SGDLS and CDR2 YYNGEE. The V segment lost 4 bases and the J segment 7 bases; nucleotides outside the gene matches: 17.

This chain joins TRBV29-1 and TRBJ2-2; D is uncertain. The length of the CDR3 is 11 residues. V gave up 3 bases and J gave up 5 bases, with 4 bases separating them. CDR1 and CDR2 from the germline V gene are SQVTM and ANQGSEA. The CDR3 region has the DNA TGCAGCGTTGACGTGACCGGGGAGCTGTTTTTT. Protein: CSVDVTGELFF.

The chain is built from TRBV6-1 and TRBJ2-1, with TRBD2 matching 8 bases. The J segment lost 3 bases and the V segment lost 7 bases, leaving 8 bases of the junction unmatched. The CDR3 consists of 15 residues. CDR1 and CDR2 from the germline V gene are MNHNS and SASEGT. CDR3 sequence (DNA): TGTGCCAGCAAGGTAGCGGGGCGGAACTACAATGAGCAGTTCTTC. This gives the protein CASKVAGRNYNEQFF.

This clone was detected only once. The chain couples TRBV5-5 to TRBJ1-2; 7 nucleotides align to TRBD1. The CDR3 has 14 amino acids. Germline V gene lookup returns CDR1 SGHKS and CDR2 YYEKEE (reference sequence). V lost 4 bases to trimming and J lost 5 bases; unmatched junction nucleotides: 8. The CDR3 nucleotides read TGTGCCAGCAGCGTAGTCGGGACAGTTTATGGCTACACCTTC. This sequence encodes CASSVVGTVYGYTF.

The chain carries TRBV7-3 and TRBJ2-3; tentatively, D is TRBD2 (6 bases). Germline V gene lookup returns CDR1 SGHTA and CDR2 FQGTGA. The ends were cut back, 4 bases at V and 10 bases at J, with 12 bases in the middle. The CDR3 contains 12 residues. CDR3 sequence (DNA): TGTGCCAGCAGCTCGAGAGGGACTGCGCAGTATTTT. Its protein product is CASSSRGTAQYF.

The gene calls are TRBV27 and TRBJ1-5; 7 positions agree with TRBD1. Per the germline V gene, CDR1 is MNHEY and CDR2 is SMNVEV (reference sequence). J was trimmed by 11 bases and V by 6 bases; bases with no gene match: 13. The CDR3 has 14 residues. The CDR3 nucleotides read TGTGCCAGCAGGCCCACAGGGGCCATCTCGGCCCAGCATTTT. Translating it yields CASRPTGAISAQHF.

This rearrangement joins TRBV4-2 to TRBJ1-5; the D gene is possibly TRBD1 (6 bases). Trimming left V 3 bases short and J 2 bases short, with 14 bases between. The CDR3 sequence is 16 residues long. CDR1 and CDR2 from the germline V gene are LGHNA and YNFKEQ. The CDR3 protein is CASSQEQGTGNQPQHF. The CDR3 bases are TGTGCCAGCAGCCAGGAACAGGGCACAGGCAATCAGCCCCAGCATTTT.

The CDR3 DNA follows: TGTGCCAGCTCACCACCGAACCGGGACAGCTACGAGCAGTACTTC. It encodes CASSPPNRDSYEQYF. The rearrangement joins TRBV18 to TRBJ2-7; TRBD1 matches at 7 bases. Germline V gives CDR1 KGHSH, CDR2 LQKENI. The CDR3 has 15 amino acids. The junction had 5 bases not matched to a gene; V was cut back by 0 bases and J by 3 bases. Combining the CDR3 with reference TRBV18 and TRBJ2-7 gives the whole variable domain NAGVMQNPRHLVRRRGQEARLRCSPMKGHSHVYWYRQLPEEGLKFMVYLQKENIIDESGMPKERFSAEFPKEGPSILRIQQVVRGDSAAYFCASSPPNRDSYEQYFGPGTRLTVT.

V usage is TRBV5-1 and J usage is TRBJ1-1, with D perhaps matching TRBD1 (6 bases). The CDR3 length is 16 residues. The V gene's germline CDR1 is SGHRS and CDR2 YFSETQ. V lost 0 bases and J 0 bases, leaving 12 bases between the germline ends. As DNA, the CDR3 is TGCGCCAGCAGCTTGGGGACAGTCCTTATGAACACTGAAGCTTTCTTT. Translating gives CASSLGTVLMNTEAFF.

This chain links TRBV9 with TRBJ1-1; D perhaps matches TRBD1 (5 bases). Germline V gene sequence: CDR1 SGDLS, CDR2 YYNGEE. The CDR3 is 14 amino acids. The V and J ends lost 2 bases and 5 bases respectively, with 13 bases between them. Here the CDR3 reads CASSVGGMETEAFF. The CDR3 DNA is TGTGCCAGCAGCGTCGGGGGGATGGAGACTGAAGCTTTCTTT. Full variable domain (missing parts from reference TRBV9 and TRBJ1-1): DSGVTQTPKHLITATGQRVTLRCSPRSGDLSVYWYQQSLDQGLQFLIQYYNGEERAKGNILERFSAQQFPDLHSELNLSSLELGDSALYFCASSVGGMETEAFFGQGTRLTVV.

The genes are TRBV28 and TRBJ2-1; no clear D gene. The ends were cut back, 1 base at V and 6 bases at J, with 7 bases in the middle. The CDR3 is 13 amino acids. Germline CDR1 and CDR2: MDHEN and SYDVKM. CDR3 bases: TGTGCCAGCAGTTTATCTCTAGTCAATGAGCAGTTCTTC. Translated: CASSLSLVNEQFF.